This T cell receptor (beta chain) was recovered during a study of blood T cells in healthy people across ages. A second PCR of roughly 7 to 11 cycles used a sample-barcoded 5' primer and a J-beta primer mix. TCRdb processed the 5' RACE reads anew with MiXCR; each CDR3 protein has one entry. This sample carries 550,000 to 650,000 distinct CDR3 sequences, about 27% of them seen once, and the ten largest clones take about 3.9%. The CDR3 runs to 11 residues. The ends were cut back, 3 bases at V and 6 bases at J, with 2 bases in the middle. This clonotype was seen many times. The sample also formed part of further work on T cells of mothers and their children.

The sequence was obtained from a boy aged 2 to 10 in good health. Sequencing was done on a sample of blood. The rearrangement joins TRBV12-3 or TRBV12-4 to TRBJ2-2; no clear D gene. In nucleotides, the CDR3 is TGTGCCAGCAGTTTTTCCGGGGAGCTGTTTTTT. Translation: CASSFSGELFF.